These 15 T cell receptor beta chains were all obtained from the same sample, sequenced in a study of blood T cell repertoires in COVID-19. Sequenced by immunoSEQ multiplex PCR; TCRdb stores in-frame clones only, minus some. The table has some 150,000 clones, about 82% seen once. The specimen was peripheral blood. The receptors derive from a man aged 50 to 60 with acute or convalescent COVID-19.

The chain is built from TRBV2 and TRBJ1-5, with D perhaps matching TRBD1 (5 bases). Germline CDR1 is SNHLY and CDR2 is FYNNEI. Trimming removed 4 bases at V and 2 bases at J, with 15 bases between. The CDR3 spans 16 residues. CDR3 residues: CASSARQGGGNQPQHF. CDR3 sequence (DNA): TGTGCCAGCAGTGCAAGGCAGGGAGGTGGCAATCAGCCCCAGCATTTT.

This chain joins TRBV19 and TRBJ2-7; D may be TRBD1 (6 bases). This CDR3 is built from 14 residues. Germline loops: CDR1 LNHDA, CDR2 SQIVND (reference sequence). Trimming removed 6 bases at V and 4 bases at J, with 16 bases between. The CDR3 DNA reads TGTGCCAGTAGCCGACAGGCTCGGTGGTACGAGCAGTACTTC. Its protein is CASSRQARWYEQYF. The full variable domain, its missing parts supplied by reference TRBV19 and TRBJ2-7, is DGGITQSPKYLFRKEGQNVTLSCEQNLNHDAMYWYRQDPGQGLRLIYYSQIVNDFQKGDIAEGYSVSREKKESFPLTVTSAQKNPTAFYLCASSRQARWYEQYFGPGTRLTVT.

The V gene is TRBV6-5, the J gene TRBJ1-1, with 10 positions matching TRBD1. From germline, CDR1 is MNHEY and CDR2 SVGAGI. V trimming: 6 bases; J trimming: 4 bases; junction bases outside the gene matches: 5. The CDR3 length is 14 residues. The CDR3 loop reads CASSRQGARTEAFF. The CDR3 bases are TGTGCCAGCAGCAGACAGGGGGCGCGCACTGAAGCTTTCTTT.

This clone was found a few times. The chain joins TRBV7-3 to TRBJ2-3, with 7 positions matching TRBD1. Germline CDR1 SGHTA, CDR2 FQGTGA. Trimming removed 3 bases from V and 4 bases from J; junction bases left unmatched: 19. This CDR3 region has 19 residues. CDR3 in amino acids: CASSFDRDSWESTADTQYF. The CDR3 DNA reads TGTGCCAGCAGCTTTGACCGGGACAGTTGGGAGAGTACAGCAGATACGCAGTATTTT. The full variable domain, with the rest looked up from reference TRBV7-3 and TRBJ2-3, is GAGVSQTPSNKVTEKGKYVELRCDPISGHTALYWYRQSLGQGPEFLIYFQGTGAADDSGLPNDRFFAVRPEGSVSTLKIQRTERGDSAVYLCASSFDRDSWESTADTQYFGPGTRLTVL.

To note about this clone: A junction boundary mismatches the germline segment, possibly from a read error. J is TRBJ1-4 and V is TRBV6-5; TRBD1 is a possible D gene (5 bases). In germline, CDR1 is MNHEY, CDR2 SVGAGI. The CDR3 contains 12 residues. DNA of the CDR3: TGTGCCAGCAGCACAACAGACAGCAACAGAATTTTT. This translates into CASSTTDSNRIF.

The chain uses TRBV25-1 and TRBJ1-1; possibly TRBD1 for D (5 bases). This CDR3 is 18 amino acids long. The V end was cut by 3 bases, the J end by 0 bases, with 20 bases between. Germline CDR1 and CDR2: MGHDK and SYGVNS. The CDR3 reads CASSDGWGRGVMNTEAFF. In DNA, the CDR3 is TGTGCCAGCAGTGATGGATGGGGACGGGGGGTCATGAACACTGAAGCTTTCTTT. Combining the CDR3 with reference TRBV25-1 and TRBJ1-1 gives the whole variable domain EADIYQTPRYLVIGTGKKITLECSQTMGHDKMYWYQQDPGMELHLIHYSYGVNSTEKGDLSSESTVSRIRTEHFPLTLESARPSHTSQYLCASSDGWGRGVMNTEAFFGQGTRLTVV.

The chain uses TRBV7-3 and TRBJ1-6; D may be TRBD1 (5 bases). This CDR3 comprises 17 residues. Germline values: CDR1 SGHTA, CDR2 FQGTGA. V was shortened by 6 bases and J by 0 bases, with 15 bases between the two germline ends. The CDR3 nucleotides read TGTGCCAGCAGGAAGCCGACAGTGAACTCCTATAATTCACCCCTCCACTTT. Translated, it gives CASRKPTVNSYNSPLHF.

V usage is TRBV28 and J usage is TRBJ2-7; maybe TRBD1 (5 bases). CDR3 length: 16 amino acids. Trimming shortened V by 6 bases and J by 0 bases, and 18 bases separated the two germline ends. Per the germline V gene, CDR1 is MDHEN and CDR2 is SYDVKM. In DNA, the CDR3 is TGTGCCAGCAGCCCCCGGGCAGGGATCCTCTCCTACGAGCAGTACTTC. Amino acid sequence: CASSPRAGILSYEQYF.

CDR3 coding DNA: TGTGCCTGGAGGGCAGGGTCAGATACGCAGTATTTT. Amino acid sequence: CAWRAGSDTQYF. The chain is built from TRBV30 and TRBJ2-3; TRBD1 might be the D (5 bases). V gave up 3 bases and J gave up 4 bases, with 8 bases separating them. The CDR3 runs to 12 residues. Germline V lookup: CDR1 GTSNPN, CDR2 SVGIG (reference sequence).

This clone came up a few times. This sequence joins TRBV27 and TRBJ2-7; 8 bases match TRBD2. This CDR3 is 17 amino acids long. The V gene's germline CDR1 is MNHEY and CDR2 SMNVEV (reference sequence). The V segment lost 11 bases and the J segment 5 bases; nucleotides outside the gene matches: 23. The CDR3: CAQDGLFAGLAGDEQYF. The CDR3 DNA reads TGTGCCCAAGATGGGCTTTTCGCAGGTCTAGCGGGTGACGAGCAGTACTTC.

The chain recombines TRBV5-6 with TRBJ1-2; no clear D. Trimming cost V 4 bases and J 4 bases, with 8 bases left between them. CDR1 and CDR2 from the germline V gene are SGHDT and YYEEEE. This CDR3 contains 12 residues. CDR3 in DNA: TGTGCCAGCAGCGACTATTCCTATGGCTACACCTTC. The encoded protein is CASSDYSYGYTF. Drawing the rest from reference TRBV5-6 and TRBJ1-2, the complete variable domain is DAGVTQSPTHLIKTRGQQVTLRCSPKSGHDTVSWYQQALGQGPQFIFQYYEEEERQRGNFPDRFSGHQFPNYSSELNVNALLLGDSALYLCASSDYSYGYTFGSGTRLTVV.

V gene TRBV6-5 combines with J gene TRBJ2-2; the match to TRBD2 covers 7 bases. Germline loops: CDR1 MNHEY, CDR2 SVGAGI. The CDR3 consists of 15 residues. Unmatched junction bases numbered 4, after V lost 2 bases and J lost 4 bases. The CDR3 loop reads CASSYQTSLTGELFF. The CDR3 bases are TGTGCCAGCAGTTACCAGACTAGCCTCACCGGGGAGCTGTTTTTT.

The chain employs TRBV6-5 and TRBJ2-1; no clear D gene. Trimming stripped 6 bases from V and 4 bases from J, with 16 bases between. Germline V gene sequence: CDR1 MNHEY, CDR2 SVGAGI. CDR3 length: 15 residues. The CDR3 DNA reads as TGTGCCAGCAGCTGGGCTGGGCAGCAGTACAATGAGCAGTTCTTC. The encoded protein is CASSWAGQQYNEQFF.

The genes are TRBV29-1 and TRBJ2-7, with 7 bases aligning to TRBD1. CDR1 and CDR2 from the germline V gene are SQVTM and ANQGSEA. After removal of 4 bases from V and 5 bases from J, the junction contained 8 bases not matched to a gene. The CDR3 extends over 13 amino acids. DNA for the CDR3: TGCAGCGTTGTCGGAGGACAGGAACACGAGCAGTACTTC. It codes for CSVVGGQEHEQYF.

The rearrangement joins TRBV11-2 to TRBJ1-4, with unresolved D. V was cut by 6 bases and J by 4 bases, with 21 bases left in between. This CDR3 comprises 17 residues. Germline loops: CDR1 SGHAT, CDR2 FQNNGV. DNA for the CDR3: TGTGCCAGCAGTTCGGTAGGGCGGGCGGTCAGTAATGAAAAACTGTTTTTT. This translates into CASSSVGRAVSNEKLFF.